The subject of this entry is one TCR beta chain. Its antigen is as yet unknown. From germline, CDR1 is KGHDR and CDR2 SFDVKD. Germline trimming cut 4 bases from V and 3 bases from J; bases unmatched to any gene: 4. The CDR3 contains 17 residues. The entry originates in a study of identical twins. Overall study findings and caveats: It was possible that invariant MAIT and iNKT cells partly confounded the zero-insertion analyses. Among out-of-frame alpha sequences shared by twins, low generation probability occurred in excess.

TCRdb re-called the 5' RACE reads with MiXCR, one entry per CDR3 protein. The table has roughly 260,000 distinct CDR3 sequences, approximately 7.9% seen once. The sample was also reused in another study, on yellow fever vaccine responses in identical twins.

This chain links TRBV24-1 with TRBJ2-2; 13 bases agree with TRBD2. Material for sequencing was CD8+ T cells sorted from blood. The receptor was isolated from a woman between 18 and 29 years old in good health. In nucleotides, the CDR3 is TGTGCCACCAGTGACCTAGGACTAGCGGGGGACACCGGGGAGCTGTTTTTT. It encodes CATSDLGLAGDTGELFF.